This passage covers 29 T cell receptor beta chains from one sample sequenced in a study of blood T cell repertoires in COVID-19. Method: immunoSEQ multiplex PCR; TCRdb's copy keeps in-frame clones and lacks some. Of 400,000 or so clones detected, nearly 90% appear once; the ten largest clones hold about 2.1%. The sequenced sample was PBMCs or T cells enriched from blood (not recorded which). The source is a woman aged 40 to 50 with acute COVID-19.

This sequence joins TRBV9 and TRBJ2-2; the match to TRBD2 covers 8 bases. The germline V gene encodes CDR1 SGDLS and CDR2 YYNGEE. Trimming took 0 bases from V and 6 from J; bases not matched to a gene: 7. The CDR3 consists of 16 residues. DNA of the CDR3: TGTGCCAGCAGCGTAGCAGGTAGCGGGGCGGCCGGGGAGCTGTTTTTT. Its protein is CASSVAGSGAAGELFF.

This clone was detected only a few times. The chain employs TRBV3-1 (or the pseudogene TRBV3-2) and TRBJ1-2, with 7 bases identical to TRBD1. CDR1 and CDR2 from the germline V gene are LGHDT and YNNKEL (reference sequence). The V and J ends lost 2 bases and 8 bases, in that order; junction bases with no gene match: 5. This CDR3 has 13 amino acids. The CDR3 nucleotides are TGTGCCAGCAGCCAACCGGACAGGAACGGCTACACCTTC. This codes for CASSQPDRNGYTF.

The chain uses TRBV7-9 and TRBJ2-1; 12 bases are a match to TRBD1. Germline CDR1 reads SEHNR; CDR2 reads FQNEAQ (reference sequence). The CDR3 extends over 15 amino acids. Unmatched junction bases numbered 7, after V lost 5 bases and J lost 8 bases. CDR3 loop: CASSPSGTGGYEQFF. The CDR3 DNA reads as TGTGCCAGCAGCCCCTCCGGGACAGGGGGCTATGAGCAGTTCTTC. Together with reference TRBV7-9 and TRBJ2-1, the CDR3 gives the full variable domain: DTGVSQNPRHKITKRGQNVTFRCDPISEHNRLYWYRQTLGQGPEFLTYFQNEAQLEKSRLLSDRFSAERPKGSFSTLEIQRTEQGDSAMYLCASSPSGTGGYEQFFGPGTRLTVL.

This chain joins TRBV4-1 and TRBJ2-2; 7 nucleotides line up with TRBD1. The V gene's germline CDR1 is MGHRA and CDR2 YSYEKL. Losses at the gene ends were 2 bases for V and 3 bases for J; bases not matched to a gene: 15. This CDR3 region has 19 residues. CDR3 nucleotide sequence: TGCGCCAGCAGCCAACAGCCTCGCGTAGGGGGCTCGGACACCGGGGAGCTGTTTTTT. This codes for CASSQQPRVGGSDTGELFF.

The chain uses TRBV5-1 and TRBJ2-7; 11 bases map to TRBD1. Germline CDR1 SGHRS, CDR2 YFSETQ. With 4 bases clipped from V and 3 bases from J, the junction kept 6 bases outside the gene matches. The length of the CDR3 is 15 residues. This CDR3 reads CASSTGTGGFYEQYF. The CDR3 DNA is TGCGCCAGCAGCACCGGGACAGGGGGTTTCTACGAGCAGTACTTC.

The J gene is TRBJ2-3, the V gene TRBV2, with 14 bases that match TRBD2. The germline CDR1 and CDR2 sequences are SNHLY and FYNNEI. The CDR3 is 15 residues long. V lost 4 bases, J lost 5 bases, and 2 bases stayed unmatched. The CDR3 spells CASSAGTSGGDTQYF. The CDR3 DNA reads TGTGCCAGCAGTGCCGGGACTAGCGGGGGAGATACGCAGTATTTT.

This sequence joins TRBV4-1 and TRBJ1-2; TRBD1 is a possible D gene (5 bases). V was cut by 2 bases and J by 8 bases, with 15 bases left in between. CDR1 and CDR2 (germline): MGHRA, YSYEKL. The CDR3 length is 14 residues. The CDR3 region has the DNA TGCGCCAGCAGCCAACCCGGGAGGGGAACAGGCTACACCTTC. Translating it yields CASSQPGRGTGYTF.

The chain is built from TRBV3-1 (or the pseudogene TRBV3-2) and TRBJ2-5; D is unresolved. This CDR3 is built from 15 residues. With 1 base removed from V and 1 base from J, the gap between germline ends came to 10 bases. Germline V CDR1 and CDR2: LGHDT, YNNKEL (reference sequence). CDR3 in DNA: TGTGCCAGCAGCCAAGGCGGAGCCCGCCAAGAGACCCAGTACTTC. Its protein is CASSQGGARQETQYF.

The V call is TRBV9, the J call TRBJ1-2; 7 nucleotides align to TRBD1. Germline V gene data show CDR1 as SGDLS and CDR2 as YYNGEE. This CDR3 has 14 residues. V lost 2 bases and J lost 5; bases outside the gene matches: 6. CDR3 DNA sequence: TGTGCCAGCAGCGTCGGGGGACAGACATATGGCTACACCTTC. Residues: CASSVGGQTYGYTF.

This chain connects TRBV29-1 to TRBJ1-1, with TRBD1 identical over 12 bases. V was clipped by 3 bases and J by 4 bases; unmatched bases: 12. The CDR3 is 17 amino acids. Germline CDR1 reads SQVTM; CDR2 reads ANQGSEA. CDR3 loop: CSVDEGQGAFRGTEAFF. CDR3 bases: TGCAGCGTTGATGAGGGACAGGGGGCTTTTCGCGGCACTGAAGCTTTCTTT.

The J gene is TRBJ2-7, the V gene TRBV29-1; tentatively, D is TRBD1 (5 bases). Germline V gene lookup returns CDR1 SQVTM and CDR2 ANQGSEA. The CDR3 totals 11 residues. Trimming took off 6 bases at V and 4 bases at J, with 10 bases between the two ends. For the CDR3, the DNA is TGCAGCGTCGCTACAGGATACGAGCAGTACTTC. This translates into CSVATGYEQYF.

The chain has TRBV3-1 (or the pseudogene TRBV3-2) and TRBJ1-6; TRBD1 is a possible D gene (5 bases). Germline V gives CDR1 LGHDT, CDR2 YNNKEL (reference sequence). The CDR3 runs 17 residues. Trimming removed 1 base from V and 9 bases from J, with 19 bases in between. In DNA form, the CDR3 reads TGTGCCAGCAGCCAAGGCCTACAGGCCCTCGGGAGTTCACCCCTCCACTTT. It codes for CASSQGLQALGSSPLHF.

The chain joins TRBV29-1 to TRBJ1-2, with TRBD1 matching 8 bases. This CDR3 is built from 12 residues. The germline gives CDR1 SQVTM, CDR2 ANQGSEA. J gave up 5 bases and V 5 bases, and 4 bases lay outside the gene matches. CDR3 residues: CSVQGAGYGYTF. Written as DNA, the CDR3 is TGCAGCGTTCAGGGGGCTGGTTATGGCTACACCTTC.

The chain has TRBV13 and TRBJ1-1; D is ambiguous. This CDR3 spans 13 amino acids. The germline V gene encodes CDR1 PRHDT and CDR2 FYEKMQ (reference sequence). The V and J ends lost 5 bases and 6 bases respectively, with 13 bases between them. The CDR3 DNA sequence: TGTGCCAGCAGCCCGGGAGTGCCCGCTGAAGCTTTCTTT. It is translated as CASSPGVPAEAFF.

The chain combines TRBV7-9 with TRBJ1-4, with 9 positions matching TRBD1. Losses at the gene ends were 4 bases for V and 4 bases for J; bases not matched to a gene: 4. This CDR3 contains 15 residues. Germline V lookup: CDR1 SEHNR, CDR2 FQNEAQ (reference sequence). The CDR3 loop is CASSSTGGGNEKLFF. In DNA, the CDR3 is TGTGCCAGCAGCTCGACAGGGGGAGGTAATGAAAAACTGTTTTTT.

The chain has TRBV30 and TRBJ1-5, with D possibly being TRBD1 (5 bases). CDR3 length: 13 residues. The germline V gene has CDR1 GTSNPN and CDR2 SVGIG (reference sequence). Trimming took off 2 bases at V and 9 bases at J, with 14 bases between the two ends. CDR3 sequence reads: CAWSPQGGWPQHF. As DNA, the CDR3 is TGTGCCTGGAGTCCCCAGGGCGGATGGCCCCAGCATTTT.

This chain links TRBV5-1 with TRBJ1-6, with TRBD1 identical over 7 bases. The V segment lost 4 bases and the J segment 9 bases; nucleotides outside the gene matches: 10. The CDR3 loop spans 15 amino acids. Germline V gene lookup returns CDR1 SGHRS and CDR2 YFSETQ. CDR3 protein: CASSPLTGLGSPLHF. The CDR3 nucleotides read TGCGCCAGCAGCCCCCTGACAGGGCTCGGTTCACCCCTCCACTTT.

This chain joins TRBV7-9 and TRBJ1-2, with a weak D call TRBD1 (6 bases). This CDR3 is 17 amino acids long. The ends were cut back, 3 bases at V and 2 bases at J, with 19 bases in the middle. Germline assignment: CDR1 SEHNR and CDR2 FQNEAQ (reference sequence). The CDR3 DNA sequence: TGTGCCAGCAGCTTCCCACCGGCAGGGGAATTCAACTATGGCTACACCTTC. Its protein is CASSFPPAGEFNYGYTF. Full variable domain (rest looked up from reference TRBV7-9 and TRBJ1-2): DTGVSQNPRHKITKRGQNVTFRCDPISEHNRLYWYRQTLGQGPEFLTYFQNEAQLEKSRLLSDRFSAERPKGSFSTLEIQRTEQGDSAMYLCASSFPPAGEFNYGYTFGSGTRLTVV.

The chain has TRBV2 and TRBJ2-5, with 12 nucleotides matching TRBD1. The germline gives CDR1 SNHLY, CDR2 FYNNEI. There are 14 residues in the CDR3. Unmatched junction bases numbered 4, after V lost 7 bases and J lost 4 bases. DNA for the CDR3: TGTGCCAGCAATCAGGGACAGGGGGCAGAGACCCAGTACTTC. Translating gives CASNQGQGAETQYF.

This clone was seen a single time. This rearrangement joins TRBV27 to TRBJ2-7; D perhaps matches TRBD2 (5 bases). The V end lost 4 bases, the J end lost 6 bases, and 13 bases lay between the germline ends. Looked up from germline, CDR1 is MNHEY and CDR2 is SMNVEV (reference sequence). This CDR3 has 13 residues. CDR3 bases: TGTGCCAGCAGTTGGTCCGTTCGGGGCGAGCAGTACTTC. Translated, it gives CASSWSVRGEQYF.

This chain links TRBV27 with TRBJ2-6; D possibly corresponds to TRBD1 (5 bases). The CDR3 has 16 amino acids. Between the trimmed V and J ends, which lost 2 bases and 1 base, there was a span of 9 bases. The V gene's germline CDR1 is MNHEY and CDR2 SMNVEV (reference sequence). CDR3 protein: CASSLRAGSGANVLTF. DNA of the CDR3: TGTGCCAGCAGTTTAAGGGCAGGGTCTGGGGCCAACGTCCTGACTTTC.

The V call is TRBV7-9, the J call TRBJ1-1; the match to TRBD1 covers 7 bases. V was pared by 5 bases and J by 5 bases, with 8 bases of the junction left unmatched. Germline V gene sequence: CDR1 SEHNR, CDR2 FQNEAQ (reference sequence). The CDR3 sequence is 14 residues long. CDR3 nucleotide sequence: TGTGCCAGCAGCCCAATGACAGGGCGAACTGAAGCTTTCTTT. It is translated as CASSPMTGRTEAFF.

The rearrangement links TRBV3-1 (or the pseudogene TRBV3-2) to TRBJ1-3; D is perhaps TRBD1 (6 bases). Trimming left V 0 bases short and J 0 bases short, with 21 bases between. In germline, CDR1 is LGHDT, CDR2 YNNKEL (reference sequence). This CDR3 has 20 amino acids. The CDR3 spells CASSQEYRTADSDSGNTIYF. The CDR3 bases are TGTGCCAGCAGCCAAGAATATAGGACAGCGGATTCCGACTCTGGAAACACCATATATTTT.

V is TRBV9 and J is TRBJ2-2, with 13 positions matching TRBD2. CDR3 length: 16 amino acids. The V gene's germline CDR1 is SGDLS and CDR2 YYNGEE. V lost 4 bases and J lost 6; bases outside the gene matches: 6. The CDR3 nucleotides are TGTGCCAGCAGCCCGACCGGACTAGCGGGGGCCGGGGAGCTGTTTTTT. Its translation is CASSPTGLAGAGELFF.

This chain joins TRBV11-2 and TRBJ2-5, with no clear D. Germline V lookup: CDR1 SGHAT, CDR2 FQNNGV. The CDR3 covers 14 residues. The germline V and J ends were trimmed by 1 base and 1 base, with 7 bases remaining between them. The CDR3 DNA follows: TGTGCCAGCAGCTTAGGGGCAATCCAAGAGACCCAGTACTTC. Translating gives CASSLGAIQETQYF.

The chain is built from TRBV19 and TRBJ1-2; 10 bases are a match to TRBD1. Germline V gives CDR1 LNHDA, CDR2 SQIVND (reference sequence). The CDR3 is 15 residues long. Trimming at V came to 3 bases and at J to 2 bases, leaving 3 bases not matched to a gene. This CDR3 is CASSIPGQGNYGYTF. DNA for the CDR3: TGTGCCAGTAGTATCCCGGGACAGGGGAACTATGGCTACACCTTC.

The chain has TRBV2 and TRBJ2-1, with 13 bases aligning to TRBD2. CDR1 and CDR2 (germline): SNHLY, FYNNEI. V shed 9 bases and J 0 bases; nucleotides not matched to a gene: 5. This CDR3 has 16 amino acids. This chain's CDR3 is CARGTSGTSSYNEQFF. In nucleotides, the CDR3 is TGTGCCAGAGGGACTAGCGGGACTAGCTCCTACAATGAGCAGTTCTTC. The full variable domain, completed using reference TRBV2 and TRBJ2-1, is EPEVTQTPSHQVTQMGQEVILRCVPISNHLYFYWYRQILGQKVEFLVSFYNNEISEKSEIFDDQFSVERPDGSNFTLKIRSTKLEDSAMYFCARGTSGTSSYNEQFFGPGTRLTVL.

The chain combines TRBV19 with TRBJ1-2, with 7 positions matching TRBD1. Per germline, CDR1 LNHDA and CDR2 SQIVND (reference sequence). V was clipped by 7 bases and J by 3 bases; unmatched bases: 5. The CDR3 has 13 amino acids. The CDR3 DNA is TGTGCCAGTATCAGACAGGGAGACTATGGCTACACCTTC. Translating it yields CASIRQGDYGYTF.

The V call is TRBV25-1, the J call TRBJ1-1, with D possibly being TRBD1 (6 bases). Trimming cost V 7 bases and J 0 bases, with 18 bases left between them. The CDR3 spans 16 residues. The germline V gene encodes CDR1 MGHDK and CDR2 SYGVNS. The CDR3 sequence is CASTTEPRGLNTEAFF. CDR3 DNA: TGTGCCAGCACCACTGAACCCAGGGGACTGAACACTGAAGCTTTCTTT.